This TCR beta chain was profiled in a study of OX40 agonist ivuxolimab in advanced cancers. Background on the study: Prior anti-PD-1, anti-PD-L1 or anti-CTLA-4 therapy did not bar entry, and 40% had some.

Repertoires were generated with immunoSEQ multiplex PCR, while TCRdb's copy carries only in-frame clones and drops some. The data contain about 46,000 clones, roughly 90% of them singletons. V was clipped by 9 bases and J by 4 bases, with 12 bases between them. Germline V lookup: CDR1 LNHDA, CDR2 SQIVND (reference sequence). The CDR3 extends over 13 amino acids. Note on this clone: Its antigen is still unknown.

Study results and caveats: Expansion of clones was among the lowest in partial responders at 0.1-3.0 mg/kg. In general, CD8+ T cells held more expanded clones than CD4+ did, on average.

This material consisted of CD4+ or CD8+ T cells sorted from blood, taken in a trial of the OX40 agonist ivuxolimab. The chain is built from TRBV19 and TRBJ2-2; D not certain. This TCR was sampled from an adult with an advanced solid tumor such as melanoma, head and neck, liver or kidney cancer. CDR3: CASRMTGTGELFF. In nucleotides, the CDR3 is TGTGCCAGCAGGATGACGGGCACCGGGGAGCTGTTTTTT.